The rows below give T cell receptor beta chains drawn from one sample of a study of cytomegalovirus exposure and HLA in healthy donors. The repertoire was sequenced with immunoSEQ multiplex PCR; TCRdb's copy has only in-frame clones and lacks some. This sample has more than 70,000 clones; over 70% occur once, and the top ten carry 2% to 2.5%. The material sequenced was PBMCs. The receptors derive from a boy aged 5 to 17 in good health and CMV-seronegative. Both conserved end residues are part of each CDR3. D genes are given only for firm matches. Where a row states a size, it is once, few, many or the class of an expanded clone; other rows omit it.

J: TRBJ2-7; size: -; D: -; V: TRBV19; DNA: TGTGCCAGTAGTCCTTCTGTCGGCGAGCAGTACTTC; CDR3: CASSPSVGEQYF
J: TRBJ1-2; size: -; D: TRBD1; V: TRBV25-1; DNA: TGCGCCAGCAGTGGGGACAGCGGAATTATATATGGCTACACCTTC; CDR3: CASSGDSGIIYGYTF
J: TRBJ1-1; size: -; D: TRBD1; V: TRBV9; DNA: TGTGCCAGCAGCGTAACAGGGGAGGACACTGAAGCTTTCTTT; CDR3: CASSVTGEDTEAFF
J: TRBJ2-3; size: few; D: TRBD2; V: TRBV9; DNA: TGTGCCAGCAGCCCCGGACTAGCGGACACAGATACGCAGTATTTT; CDR3: CASSPGLADTDTQYF
J: TRBJ1-6; size: -; D: -; V: TRBV30; DNA: TGTGCCTGGAGTCCGGCCCGGGTCCAGGGCTCACCCCTCCACTTT; CDR3: CAWSPARVQGSPLHF
J: TRBJ1-5; size: -; D: TRBD1; V: TRBV2; DNA: TGTGCCAGCAGTGAATGGGACAGGGATAGCAATCAGCCCCAGCATTTT; CDR3: CASSEWDRDSNQPQHF
J: TRBJ1-5; size: few; D: -; V: TRBV30; DNA: TGTGCCTGGAGTCAGCAGGGTAATCAGCCCCAGCATTTT; CDR3: CAWSQQGNQPQHF
J: TRBJ2-1; size: once; D: -; V: TRBV5-1; DNA: TGCGCCAGCAGCTTGGACAGATACAATGAGCAGTTCTTC; CDR3: CASSLDRYNEQFF
J: TRBJ2-7; size: -; D: -; V: TRBV7-6; DNA: TGTGCCAGCAGCTTAAAAAGCAACGAGCAGTACTTC; CDR3: CASSLKSNEQYF
J: TRBJ1-2; size: -; D: TRBD1; V: TRBV29-1; DNA: TGCAGCGTTGAAGGACAGGGGCCAACTAACTATGGCTACACCTTC; CDR3: CSVEGQGPTNYGYTF
J: TRBJ2-5; size: -; D: TRBD1; V: TRBV25-1; DNA: TGTGCCAGCAGTGAGAGTTTTCAGGGGGTGGAGACCCAGTACTTC; CDR3: CASSESFQGVETQYF
J: TRBJ2-7; size: -; D: TRBD2; V: TRBV15; DNA: TGTACCACCCAGGGAGGGAGAAGCTCCTACGAGCAGTACTTC; CDR3: CTTQGGRSSYEQYF
J: TRBJ1-2; size: once; D: TRBD1; V: TRBV6-5; DNA: TGTGCCAGCAGTACAAGACAGGGAAACTATGGCTACACCTTC; CDR3: CASSTRQGNYGYTF
J: TRBJ1-5; size: once; D: -; V: TRBV6-1; DNA: TGTGCCAGCAGTGAAACCACAAAACCAGCCCAGCATTTT; CDR3: CASSETTKPAQHF
J: TRBJ2-1; size: -; D: TRBD2; V: TRBV5-1; DNA: TGCGCCAGCAGCTTTGGACTAGGTGCCTCCTACAATGAGCAGTTCTTC; CDR3: CASSFGLGASYNEQFF
J: TRBJ1-5; size: -; D: TRBD1; V: TRBV15; DNA: TGTGCCACCAGCAGGGACAGGGGCAATCAGCCCCAGCATTTT; CDR3: CATSRDRGNQPQHF
J: TRBJ1-2; size: -; D: -; V: TRBV29-1; DNA: TGCAGCGTTGTCTCCGCGGGGGCAGGAAGCTACACCTTC; CDR3: CSVVSAGAGSYTF
J: TRBJ2-3; size: -; D: TRBD2; V: TRBV7-2; DNA: TGTGCCAGCAGCTTAAGGTCGGGAGGTTACACAGATACGCAGTATTTT; CDR3: CASSLRSGGYTDTQYF
J: TRBJ2-3; size: once; D: TRBD1; V: TRBV15; DNA: TGTGCCACCAGCAGTCCGACAGGGAATACGCAGTATTTT; CDR3: CATSSPTGNTQYF
J: TRBJ2-5; size: -; D: -; V: TRBV7-9; DNA: TGTGCCAGCAGCTTAAGTGAGGGGGTGCGGGAGACCCAGTACTTC; CDR3: CASSLSEGVRETQYF
J: TRBJ1-3; size: -; D: -; V: TRBV30; DNA: TGTGCCTGGAGTGGAACATTGCGGTATCTTGTCTCTGGAAACACCATATATTTT; CDR3: CAWSGTLRYLVSGNTIYF
J: TRBJ2-7; size: few; D: -; V: TRBV29-1; DNA: TGCAGCGTTGAAGTAGACAGCTACGAGCAGTACTTC; CDR3: CSVEVDSYEQYF
J: TRBJ1-1; size: -; D: -; V: TRBV7-9; DNA: TGTGCCAGCAGCTTAGGGTACGGGGGCACTGAAGCTTTCTTT; CDR3: CASSLGYGGTEAFF
J: TRBJ2-7; size: -; D: TRBD1; V: TRBV5-1; DNA: TGCGCCAGCAGCTTGAACCGGGACAGGGGGGGGGAGCAGTACTTC; CDR3: CASSLNRDRGGEQYF
J: TRBJ1-6; size: -; D: -; V: TRBV5-1; DNA: TGCGCCAGCAGCAACCCGGGCCGAGAGGGAGGACGTTCACCCCTCCACTTT; CDR3: CASSNPGREGGRSPLHF
J: TRBJ1-1; size: -; D: -; V: TRBV30; DNA: TGTGCCTGGAGCCCGGGTGGGACTGAAGCTTTCTTT; CDR3: CAWSPGGTEAFF